This T cell receptor beta chain was captured by sequencing in a study of T-cell memory formation after mild COVID-19. TCRdb re-analysed the 5' RACE reads in MiXCR, keeping a single row per CDR3 protein. In the table there are some 150,000 distinct CDR3 sequences, 19% of which are singletons. This clonotype was counted between two and nine times. This CDR3 has 12 amino acids. Germline V CDR1 and CDR2: SGHRS, YFSETQ. V was shortened by 5 bases and J by 0 bases, with 5 bases between the two germline ends. Sequencing was performed on PBMCs or a T cell subset sorted from them (not recorded which). This sequence joins TRBV5-1 and TRBJ2-5; D is undetermined. The TCR originated in an adult woman who had mild COVID-19 (a few samples of this study predate the infection). Cell type and time point are not known. This CDR3 reads CASSPNQETQYF. CDR3 nucleotide sequence: TGCGCCAGCAGTCCGAACCAAGAGACCCAGTACTTC.